The 10 T cell receptor beta chains in this list originate from one sample, sequenced in a study of T-cell reconstitution after alpha-beta-depleted transplantation in children. For TCRbeta, the library was prepared with unique molecular identifiers. TCRdb re-analysed the PCR reads in MiXCR, keeping a single row per CDR3 protein. The sample records hundreds of thousands of distinct CDR3 sequences, 15% to 20% being singletons. The sample in question was PBMCs, mostly from graft donor cells, obtained 360 days after TCRalphabeta/CD19-depleted stem cell transplant. These TCRs come from a male patient younger than 18 who had a stem cell transplant for acute lymphoblastic leukemia, so the T cells may come from the graft donor.

This clonotype appeared many times. The chain recombines TRBV14 with TRBJ2-1; D is undetermined. CDR3 length equals 12 residues. The V end was cut by 4 bases, the J end by 8 bases, with 9 bases between. CDR1 SGHDN and CDR2 FVKESK come from the germline V gene. CDR3 sequence (DNA): TGTGCCAGCAGCCTCCTCCGGGATGAGCAGTTCTTC. Translation gives CASSLLRDEQFF. The variable domain in full, completed from reference TRBV14 and TRBJ2-1, reads EAGVTQFPSHSVIEKGQTVTLRCDPISGHDNLYWYRRVMGKEIKFLLHFVKESKQDESGMPNNRFLAERTGGTYSTLKVQPAELEDSGVYFCASSLLRDEQFFGPGTRLTVL.

In this sample, this clonotype turned up a few times. The chain recombines TRBV5-1 with TRBJ2-5, with 14 bases aligning to TRBD2. This CDR3 spans 17 amino acids. Germline CDR1 SGHRS, CDR2 YFSETQ. V gave up 4 bases and J gave up 2 bases; unmatched junction bases: 7. The CDR3: CASSTGTSGSYQETQYF. The CDR3 bases are TGCGCCAGCAGCACCGGGACTAGCGGGAGCTATCAAGAGACCCAGTACTTC.

The table lists this clonotype with many counts. The chain combines TRBV9 with TRBJ1-1, with D possibly being TRBD1 (5 bases). Germline CDR1 is SGDLS and CDR2 is YYNGEE. The CDR3 covers 14 residues. V was clipped by 0 bases and J by 5 bases, with 11 bases between them. CDR3 sequence: CASSVEGRTTEAFF. As DNA, the CDR3 is TGTGCCAGCAGCGTAGAGGGACGGACGACTGAAGCTTTCTTT. The whole variable domain, filled in from reference TRBV9 and TRBJ1-1, reads DSGVTQTPKHLITATGQRVTLRCSPRSGDLSVYWYQQSLDQGLQFLIQYYNGEERAKGNILERFSAQQFPDLHSELNLSSLELGDSALYFCASSVEGRTTEAFFGQGTRLTVV.

The chain links TRBV29-1 to TRBJ2-5; 9 bases are a match to TRBD1. Per germline, CDR1 SQVTM and CDR2 ANQGSEA. Losses at the gene ends were 8 bases for V and 5 bases for J; bases not matched to a gene: 6. CDR3 length: 12 amino acids. In DNA form, the CDR3 reads TGCAGCATATGGGACAGGGAGGAGACCCAGTACTTC. Residues: CSIWDREETQYF.

This clonotype was seen a single time. The rearrangement links TRBV25-1 to TRBJ2-2; D might be TRBD1 or TRBD2, each matching 6 bases. With 7 bases removed from V and 8 bases from J, the gap between germline ends came to 11 bases. Germline CDR1 is MGHDK and CDR2 is SYGVNS. The CDR3 contains 12 residues. The CDR3 sequence is CASTGGRGELFF. The DNA for the CDR3 is TGTGCCAGCACCGGGGGCAGGGGGGAGCTGTTTTTT.

The chain joins TRBV12-3 or TRBV12-4 to TRBJ2-3; D is possibly TRBD1 (5 bases). The CDR3 length is 14 residues. Trimming took 6 bases from V and 1 from J, leaving 11 bases between them. Here the CDR3 DNA reads TGTGCCAGCAGCCCCGGACACCGCACAGATACGCAGTATTTT. Protein: CASSPGHRTDTQYF.

This clonotype appeared a few times. The V and J genes are TRBV12-3 or TRBV12-4 and TRBJ2-7; 12 bases are shared with TRBD2. Losses at the gene ends were 7 bases for V and 4 bases for J; bases not matched to a gene: 8. CDR3 length: 15 amino acids. The CDR3 coding sequence is TGTGCCAGCAACCCTAGCGGGAGGGCACGATACGAGCAGTACTTC. Protein: CASNPSGRARYEQYF.

This clonotype has a handful of counts. The CDR3: CASSVLKFKGISIEQYF. CDR3 nucleotides: TGTGCCAGCAGTGTCCTTAAGTTCAAGGGGATTTCGATCGAGCAGTACTTC. The chain couples TRBV27 to TRBJ2-7; D may be TRBD1 (5 bases). Trimming pared 5 bases from V and 6 bases from J, leaving 26 bases between. The CDR3 contains 17 residues. CDR1 is MNHEY, CDR2 SMNVEV, per germline (reference sequence).

The J gene is TRBJ2-1, the V gene TRBV27; 9 positions match TRBD2. Losses at the gene ends were 4 bases for V and 1 base for J; bases not matched to a gene: 5. The CDR3 loop spans 16 amino acids. Germline-derived CDR1 and CDR2 are MNHEY and SMNVEV (reference sequence). CDR3: CASSSLAGISYNEQFF. The CDR3, as DNA: TGTGCCAGCAGTTCCCTAGCGGGAATATCCTACAATGAGCAGTTCTTC.

This chain connects TRBV5-1 to TRBJ2-7; the match to TRBD2 covers 7 bases. The V segment lost 0 bases and the J segment 2 bases; nucleotides outside the gene matches: 17. Germline lookup yields CDR1 SGHRS and CDR2 YFSETQ. The CDR3 is 19 residues long. CDR3 DNA sequence: TGCGCCAGCAGCTTGGCCTTCCCCACGGCTAGCGGCCCTCCCTACGAGCAGTACTTC. Translation gives CASSLAFPTASGPPYEQYF.